This TCR beta chain derives from a study of blood T cell repertoires in COVID-19. Enrolled during active infection, Seattle patients were then followed longitudinally. Authors' analysis steps: Quantification of nucleated cells was approximated via reference gene primer amplification. Measured with immunoSEQ multiplex PCR; TCRdb has only the in-frame clones, and not every one. V and J calls and clone size are copied from that table; D and trimming were computed from the DNA. The repertoire holds tens of thousands of clones, with 72% as singletons. The V gene's germline CDR1 is SGHNT and CDR2 YYREEE (reference sequence). V shed 0 bases and J 8 bases; nucleotides not matched to a gene: 9. There are 15 residues in the CDR3.

The receptor comes from a woman in her seventies with COVID-19, enrolled during active disease. V is TRBV5-4 and J is TRBJ1-2, with 8 positions matching TRBD1. The sample comprised peripheral blood. The CDR3 bases are TGTGCCAGCAGCTTGGCCCTACAGGGGGTCGGGGGCTACACCTTC. This gives the protein CASSLALQGVGGYTF.